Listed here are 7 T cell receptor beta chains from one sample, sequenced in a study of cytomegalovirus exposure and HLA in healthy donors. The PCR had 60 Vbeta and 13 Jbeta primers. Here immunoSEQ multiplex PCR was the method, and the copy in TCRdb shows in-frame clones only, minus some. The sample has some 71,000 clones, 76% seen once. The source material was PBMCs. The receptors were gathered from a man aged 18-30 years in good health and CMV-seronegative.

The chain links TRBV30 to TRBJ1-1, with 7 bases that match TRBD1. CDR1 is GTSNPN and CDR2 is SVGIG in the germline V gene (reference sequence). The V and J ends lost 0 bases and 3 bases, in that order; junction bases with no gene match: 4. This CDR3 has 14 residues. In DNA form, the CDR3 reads TGTGCCTGGAGTGTAACAGGGGCGGACACTGAAGCTTTCTTT. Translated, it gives CAWSVTGADTEAFF.

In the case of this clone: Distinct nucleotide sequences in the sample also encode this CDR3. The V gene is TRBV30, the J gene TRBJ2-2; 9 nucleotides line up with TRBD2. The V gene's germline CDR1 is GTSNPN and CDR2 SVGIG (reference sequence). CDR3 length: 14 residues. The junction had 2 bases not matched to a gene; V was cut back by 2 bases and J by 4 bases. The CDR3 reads CAWSRLAVTGELFF. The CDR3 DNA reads TGTGCCTGGAGTCGACTAGCGGTCACCGGGGAGCTGTTTTTT.

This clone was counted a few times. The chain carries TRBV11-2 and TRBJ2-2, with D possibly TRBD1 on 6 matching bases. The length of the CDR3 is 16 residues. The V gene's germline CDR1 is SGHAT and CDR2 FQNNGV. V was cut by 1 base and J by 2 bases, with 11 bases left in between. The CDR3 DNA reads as TGTGCCAGCAGCTTAGGGGGGCGCGTAAACACCGGGGAGCTGTTTTTT. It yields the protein CASSLGGRVNTGELFF.

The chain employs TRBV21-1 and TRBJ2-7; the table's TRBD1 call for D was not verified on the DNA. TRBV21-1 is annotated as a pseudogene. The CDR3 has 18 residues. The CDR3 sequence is CASSARDRGHREPYEQYF. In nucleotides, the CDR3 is TGTGCCAGCAGCGCCAGGGACAGGGGGCACAGGGAACCCTACGAGCAGTACTTC.

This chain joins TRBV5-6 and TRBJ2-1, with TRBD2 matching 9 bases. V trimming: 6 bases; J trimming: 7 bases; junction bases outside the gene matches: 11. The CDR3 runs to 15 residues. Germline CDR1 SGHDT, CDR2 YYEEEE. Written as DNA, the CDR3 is TGTGCCAGCATCACTCGCGGGGGGGCCGAGAATGAGCAGTTCTTC. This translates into CASITRGGAENEQFF.

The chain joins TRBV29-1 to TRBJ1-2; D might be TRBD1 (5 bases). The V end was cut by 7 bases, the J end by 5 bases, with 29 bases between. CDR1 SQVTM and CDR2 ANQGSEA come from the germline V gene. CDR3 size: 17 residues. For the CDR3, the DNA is TGCAGCGCCACCCCCCTCTGGGGCAGGGATTCTGAGTATGGCTACACCTTC. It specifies CSATPLWGRDSEYGYTF.

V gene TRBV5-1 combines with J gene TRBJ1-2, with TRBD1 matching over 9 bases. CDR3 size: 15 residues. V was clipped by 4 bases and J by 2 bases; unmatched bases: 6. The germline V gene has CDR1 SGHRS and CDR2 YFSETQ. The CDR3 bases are TGCGCCAGCAGCACCACAGGGGGCGAGAACTATGGCTACACCTTC. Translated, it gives CASSTTGGENYGYTF.